Here is one T cell receptor (beta chain) with its context. The length of the CDR3 is 16 residues. Germline lookup yields CDR1 SGHNT and CDR2 YYREEE (reference sequence). Germline trimming cut 10 bases from V and 0 bases from J; bases unmatched to any gene: 14. The data were taken from a study of blood T cell repertoires in COVID-19. Study as a whole: The origin of the acute and convalescent COVID-19 samples was the United States, Italy and Spain. PBMCs, B-cell-depleted T cells, or T cells were the source of the cDNA or gDNA that made up the material.

Original methodology: Reference gene primer amplification gave nucleated cell count estimates. Here immunoSEQ multiplex PCR was the method, and the copy in TCRdb shows in-frame clones only, minus some. V and J calls and clone size come straight from that table; D and trimming were deduced from the DNA. The sample yields about 160,000 clones, around 83% seen once. Source material: peripheral blood. The V and J genes are TRBV5-4 and TRBJ2-3; 7 bases line up with TRBD1. The sequence came from an older man who had recovered from COVID-19. CDR3 sequence reads: CASATGNVRSTDTQYF. The CDR3 nucleotides are TGTGCCTCGGCGACAGGGAACGTTAGGAGCACAGATACGCAGTATTTT.